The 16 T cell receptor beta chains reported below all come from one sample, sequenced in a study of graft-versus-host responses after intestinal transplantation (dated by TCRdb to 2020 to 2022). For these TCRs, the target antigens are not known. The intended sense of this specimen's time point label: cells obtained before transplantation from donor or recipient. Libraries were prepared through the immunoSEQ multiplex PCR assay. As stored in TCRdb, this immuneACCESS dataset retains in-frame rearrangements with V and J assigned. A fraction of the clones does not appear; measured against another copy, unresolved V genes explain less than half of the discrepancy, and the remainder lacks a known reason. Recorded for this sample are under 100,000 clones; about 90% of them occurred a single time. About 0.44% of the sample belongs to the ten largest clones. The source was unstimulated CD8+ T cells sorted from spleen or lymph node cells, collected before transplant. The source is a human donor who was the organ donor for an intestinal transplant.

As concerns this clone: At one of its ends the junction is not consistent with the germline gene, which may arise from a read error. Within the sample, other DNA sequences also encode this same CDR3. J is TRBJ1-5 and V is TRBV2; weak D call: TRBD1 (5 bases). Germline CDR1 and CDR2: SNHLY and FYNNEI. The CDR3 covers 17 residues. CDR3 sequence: CASSEFLSRESNQPQHF. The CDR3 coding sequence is TGCGCCAGCAGTGAATTTTTATCCAGGGAAAGCAATCAGCCCCAGCATTTT. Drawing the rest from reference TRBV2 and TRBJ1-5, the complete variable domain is EPEVTQTPSHQVTQMGQEVILRCVPISNHLYFYWYRQILGQKVEFLVSFYNNEISEKSEIFDDQFSVERPDGSNFTLKIRSTKLEDSAMYFCASSEFLSRESNQPQHFGDGTRLSIL.

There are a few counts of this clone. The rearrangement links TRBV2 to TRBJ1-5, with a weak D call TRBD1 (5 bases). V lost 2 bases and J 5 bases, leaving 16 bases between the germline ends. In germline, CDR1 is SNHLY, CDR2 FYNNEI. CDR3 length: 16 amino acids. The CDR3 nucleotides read TGTGCCAGCAGTGAATCTGGGGCGAGTGCTCATCAGCCCCAGCATTTT. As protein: CASSESGASAHQPQHF.

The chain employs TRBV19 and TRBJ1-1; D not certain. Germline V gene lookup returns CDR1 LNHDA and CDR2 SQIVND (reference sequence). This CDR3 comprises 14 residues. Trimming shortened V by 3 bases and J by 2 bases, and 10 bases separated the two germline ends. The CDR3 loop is CASSINSLNTEAFF. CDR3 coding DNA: TGTGCCAGTAGTATCAACAGCCTTAACACTGAAGCTTTCTTT.

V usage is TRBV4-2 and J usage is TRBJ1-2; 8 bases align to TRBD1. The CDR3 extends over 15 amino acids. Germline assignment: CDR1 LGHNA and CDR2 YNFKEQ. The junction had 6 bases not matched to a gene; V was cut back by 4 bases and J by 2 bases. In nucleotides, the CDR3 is TGTGCCAGCAGCCCAGAACAGGGGGGCAACTATGGCTACACCTTC. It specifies CASSPEQGGNYGYTF.

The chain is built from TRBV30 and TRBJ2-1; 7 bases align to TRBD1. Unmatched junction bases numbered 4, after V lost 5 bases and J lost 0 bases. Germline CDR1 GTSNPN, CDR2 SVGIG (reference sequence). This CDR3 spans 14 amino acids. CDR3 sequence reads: CAWRGQSSYNEQFF. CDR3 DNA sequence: TGTGCCTGGCGGGGACAGAGCTCCTACAATGAGCAGTTCTTC.

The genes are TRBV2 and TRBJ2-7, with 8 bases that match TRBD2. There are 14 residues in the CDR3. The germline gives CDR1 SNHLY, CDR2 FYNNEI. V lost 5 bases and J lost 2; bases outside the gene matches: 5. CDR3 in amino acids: CASSFGGGPYEQYF. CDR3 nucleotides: TGTGCCAGCAGTTTTGGCGGGGGGCCCTACGAGCAGTACTTC.

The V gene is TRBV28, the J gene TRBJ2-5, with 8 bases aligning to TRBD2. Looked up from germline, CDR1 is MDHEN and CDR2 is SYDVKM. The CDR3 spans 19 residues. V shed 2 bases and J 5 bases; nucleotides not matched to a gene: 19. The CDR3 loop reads CASSLRSSTAYRGGETQYF. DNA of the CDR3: TGTGCCAGCAGTTTACGGTCGTCTACCGCTTATCGGGGGGGTGAGACCCAGTACTTC. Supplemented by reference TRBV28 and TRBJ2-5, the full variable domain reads DVKVTQSSRYLVKRTGEKVFLECVQDMDHENMFWYRQDPGLGLRLIYFSYDVKMKEKGDIPEGYSVSREKKERFSLILESASTNQTSMYLCASSLRSSTAYRGGETQYFGPGTRLLVL.

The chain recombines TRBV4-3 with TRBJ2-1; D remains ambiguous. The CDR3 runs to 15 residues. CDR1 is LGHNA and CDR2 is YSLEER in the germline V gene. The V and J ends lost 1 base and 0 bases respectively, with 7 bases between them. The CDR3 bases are TGCGCCAGCAGCCAAGGTCAGAACTCCTACAATGAGCAGTTCTTC. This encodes CASSQGQNSYNEQFF.

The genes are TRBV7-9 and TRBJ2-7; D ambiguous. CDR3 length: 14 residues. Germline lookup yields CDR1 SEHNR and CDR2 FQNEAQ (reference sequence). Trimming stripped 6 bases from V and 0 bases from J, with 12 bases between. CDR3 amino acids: CASRPPGRSYEQYF. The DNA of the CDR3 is TGTGCCAGCAGACCCCCCGGTCGCTCCTACGAGCAGTACTTC.

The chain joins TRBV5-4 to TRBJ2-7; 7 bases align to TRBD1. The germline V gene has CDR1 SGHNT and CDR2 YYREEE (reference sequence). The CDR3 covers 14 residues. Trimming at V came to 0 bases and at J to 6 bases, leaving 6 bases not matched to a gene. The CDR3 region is CASSLAGTDSEQYF. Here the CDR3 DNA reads TGTGCCAGCAGCTTGGCCGGGACAGATTCCGAGCAGTACTTC.

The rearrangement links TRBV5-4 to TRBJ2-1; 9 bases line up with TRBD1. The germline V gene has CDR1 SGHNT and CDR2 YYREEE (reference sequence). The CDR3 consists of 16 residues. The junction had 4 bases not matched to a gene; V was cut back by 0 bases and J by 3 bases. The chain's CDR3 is CASSLAGTGHYNEQFF. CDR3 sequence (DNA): TGTGCCAGCAGCTTGGCCGGGACAGGGCACTACAATGAGCAGTTCTTC.

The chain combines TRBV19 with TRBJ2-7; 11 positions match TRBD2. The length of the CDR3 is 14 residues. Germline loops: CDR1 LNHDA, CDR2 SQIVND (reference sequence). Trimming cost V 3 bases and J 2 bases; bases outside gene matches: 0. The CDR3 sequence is CASSMTSGTYEQYF. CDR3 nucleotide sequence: TGTGCCAGTAGTATGACTAGCGGGACCTACGAGCAGTACTTC.

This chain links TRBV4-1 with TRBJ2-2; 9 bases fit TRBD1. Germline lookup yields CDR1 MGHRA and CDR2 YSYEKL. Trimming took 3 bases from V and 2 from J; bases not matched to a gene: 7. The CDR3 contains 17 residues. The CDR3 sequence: CASSQSGTGINTGELFF. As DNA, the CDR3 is TGCGCCAGCAGCCAGTCCGGGACAGGGATTAACACCGGGGAGCTGTTTTTT.

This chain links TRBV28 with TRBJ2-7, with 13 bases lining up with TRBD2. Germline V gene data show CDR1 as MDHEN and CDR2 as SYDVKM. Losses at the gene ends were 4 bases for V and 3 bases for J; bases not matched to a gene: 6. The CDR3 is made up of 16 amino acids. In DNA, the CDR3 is TGTGCCAGCAGTTCTAGGACTAGCGGGGGCTACTACGAGCAGTACTTC. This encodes CASSSRTSGGYYEQYF.

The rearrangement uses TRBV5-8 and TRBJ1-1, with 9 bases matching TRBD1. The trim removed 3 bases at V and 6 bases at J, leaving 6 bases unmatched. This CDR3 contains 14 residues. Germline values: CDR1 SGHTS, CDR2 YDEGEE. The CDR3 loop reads CASSSGQGRAEAFF. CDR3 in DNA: TGTGCCAGCAGCTCTGGACAGGGGAGGGCTGAAGCTTTCTTT.

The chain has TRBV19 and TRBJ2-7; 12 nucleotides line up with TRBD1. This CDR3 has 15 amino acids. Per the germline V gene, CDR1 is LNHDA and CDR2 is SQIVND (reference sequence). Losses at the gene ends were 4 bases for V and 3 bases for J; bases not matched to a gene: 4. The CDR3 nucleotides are TGTGCCAGTAGTACCGGGACAGGGGGCATCTACGAGCAGTACTTC. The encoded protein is CASSTGTGGIYEQYF.